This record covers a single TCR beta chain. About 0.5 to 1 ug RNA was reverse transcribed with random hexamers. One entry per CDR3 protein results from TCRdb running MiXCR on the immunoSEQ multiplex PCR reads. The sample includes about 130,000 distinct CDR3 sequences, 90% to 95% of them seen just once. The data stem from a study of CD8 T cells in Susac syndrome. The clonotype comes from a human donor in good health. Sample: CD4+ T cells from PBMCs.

The CDR3 protein is CASILYNEQFF. The CDR3 DNA sequence: TGTGCCAGCATCCTCTACAATGAGCAGTTCTTC. This chain links TRBV11-2 with TRBJ2-1; no clear D gene. Germline CDR1 SGHAT, CDR2 FQNNGV. V was trimmed by 7 bases and J by 3 bases, leaving 4 bases between them. The CDR3 extends over 11 amino acids. The whole variable domain, filled in from reference TRBV11-2 and TRBJ2-1, reads EAGVAQSPRYKIIEKRQSVAFWCNPISGHATLYWYQQILGQGPKLLIQFQNNGVVDDSQLPKDRFSAERLKGVDSTLKIQPAKLEDSAVYLCASILYNEQFFGPGTRLTVL.